The T cell receptor (beta chain) described here comes from a study of T cells after yellow fever vaccination. In the study overall: The authors sorted the EM, EMRA, CM and Tscm memory subsets using CD3, CD45RA, CCR7 and CD95.

CDR1 is WNHNN, CDR2 SYGVQD, per germline (reference sequence). V was trimmed by 10 bases and J by 4 bases, leaving 11 bases between them. There are 11 residues in the CDR3. TCRdb processed the 5' RACE reads anew with MiXCR; each CDR3 protein has one entry. The table records under 50,000 distinct CDR3 sequences, 5.5% to 8% of them present only once. This clonotype was observed a few times. This sequence was found in a man aged 30 to 39 who received the YFV17D yellow fever vaccine. V usage is TRBV10-1 and J usage is TRBJ2-7; D is unresolved. The sequenced sample was PBMCs, either bulk or a sorted T-cell subset (CD4+, CD8+, memory, or dextramer-sorted; not recorded which), obtained 45 days after the yellow fever booster vaccination. The DNA for the CDR3 is TGCGCCACCTCATTGGGGTACGAGCAGTACTTC. As protein: CATSLGYEQYF.